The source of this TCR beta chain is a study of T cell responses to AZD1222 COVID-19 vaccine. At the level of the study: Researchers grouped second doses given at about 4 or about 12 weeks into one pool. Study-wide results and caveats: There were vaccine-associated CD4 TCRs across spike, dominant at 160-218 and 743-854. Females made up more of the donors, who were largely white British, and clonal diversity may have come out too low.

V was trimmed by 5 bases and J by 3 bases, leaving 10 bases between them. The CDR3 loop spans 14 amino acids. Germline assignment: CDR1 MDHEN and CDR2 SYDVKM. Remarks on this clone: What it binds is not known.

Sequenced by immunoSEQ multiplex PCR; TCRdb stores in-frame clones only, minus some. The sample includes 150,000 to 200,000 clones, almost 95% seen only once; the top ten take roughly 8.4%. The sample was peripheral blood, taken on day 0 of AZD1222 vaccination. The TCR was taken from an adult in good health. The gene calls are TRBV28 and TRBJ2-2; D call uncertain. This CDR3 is CASSPGGYTGELFF. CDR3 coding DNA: TGTGCCAGCAGTCCGGGCGGTTACACCGGGGAGCTGTTTTTT.